Listed below are T cell receptor beta chains from one sample, sequenced in a study of cytomegalovirus exposure and HLA in healthy donors. Measured with immunoSEQ multiplex PCR; TCRdb has only the in-frame clones, and not every one. The sample lists about 150,000 clones, roughly 83% seen once, with over 1.5% in the top ten. Sequencing was done on a sample of PBMCs. Receptors were obtained from a woman aged 18-35 years in good health and CMV-seronegative. The CDR3 runs from the conserved cysteine through the conserved F or W. The D gene is left open where the match is weak. Not every row has a clone size; where given, it reads once, few, many or a size class.

D	V	size	J	DNA	CDR3
TRBD1	TRBV6-5	few	TRBJ1-4	TGTGCCAGCAGCCGACAGGGGGCTAATGAAAAACTGTTTTTT	CASSRQGANEKLFF
-	TRBV5-1	-	TRBJ2-7	TGCGCCAGCAGCTTGGGCCAGGGGCCCTACGAGCAGTACTTC	CASSLGQGPYEQYF
TRBD1	TRBV19	-	TRBJ1-5	TGTGCCAGTAGTATAACAGGGGGAGGTCAGCCCCAGCATTTT	CASSITGGGQPQHF
TRBD1	TRBV19	-	TRBJ1-5	TGTGCCAGTAGCTCCGGGACAGCCCTTAATCAGCCCCAGCATTTT	CASSSGTALNQPQHF
-	TRBV5-4	-	TRBJ1-1	TGTGCCAGCACCCTTCCGGACAGGAACACTGAAGCTTTCTTT	CASTLPDRNTEAFF
-	TRBV5-1	few	TRBJ1-2	TGCGCCAGCAGCTTGGTTGGCAAAGAATTCGGCTACACCTTC	CASSLVGKEFGYTF
TRBD2	TRBV5-6	-	TRBJ2-7	TGTGCCAGCAGCTGGCGGGGGGGCAGGAGCTCCTACGAGCAGTACTTC	CASSWRGGRSSYEQYF
TRBD1	TRBV30	-	TRBJ2-7	TGTGCCTGGGGGACAGGGGTAAACTACGAGCAGTACTTC	CAWGTGVNYEQYF
-	TRBV6-1	once	TRBJ2-7	TGTGCCAGCAGTGAAGCGCGGACTCTCTCCTACGAGCAGTACTTC	CASSEARTLSYEQYF
-	TRBV5-1	-	TRBJ2-3	TGCGCCAGCAGCTTGGATTCCCAGGGGAGCACAGATACGCAGTATTTT	CASSLDSQGSTDTQYF
TRBD2	TRBV19	-	TRBJ2-1	TGTGCCAGTAGTATCCCAGGACTAGCGGGGGGGGATGAGCAGTTCTTC	CASSIPGLAGGDEQFF
TRBD1	TRBV30	once	TRBJ2-1	TGTGCCTGGAGGGACAGGGACATCCAACATGAGCAGTTCTTC	CAWRDRDIQHEQFF
-	TRBV5-6	-	TRBJ1-1	TGTGCCAGCAGCTTAGGGATGCGGGAGGCTGAAGCTTTCTTT	CASSLGMREAEAFF
-	TRBV7-9	-	TRBJ1-2	TGTGCCAGCAGCTTCATACTTACTCAGGGGCCCCACTATGGCTACACCTTC	CASSFILTQGPHYGYTF
-	TRBV11-2	few	TRBJ2-4	TGTGCCAGCAGCTTAAGCTTGGGGGCCGGCAAAAACATTCAGTACTTC	CASSLSLGAGKNIQYF
-	TRBV11-3	-	TRBJ1-5	TGTGCCAGCAGCGGGCAGGATCAGCCCCAGCATTTT	CASSGQDQPQHF
TRBD1	TRBV28	-	TRBJ1-2	TGTGCCAGCAGTTCCTACGGGACAGGGGAGCATGGCTACACCTTC	CASSSYGTGEHGYTF
TRBD1	TRBV28	-	TRBJ2-7	TGTGCCAGCAGCGAACCGGGACAGGGGACATACGAGCAGTACTTC	CASSEPGQGTYEQYF
TRBD1	TRBV5-4	-	TRBJ1-4	TGTGCCAGCAGCTGGAGGGACAGGGGGCGAGAAAAGGAAAAACTGTTTTTT	CASSWRDRGREKEKLFF
TRBD2	TRBV4-1	-	TRBJ2-3	TGCGCCAGCAGCCAAGAGCCTAGCGGGGGGGCAGATACGCAGTATTTT	CASSQEPSGGADTQYF
TRBD1	TRBV28	-	TRBJ1-1	TGTGCCAGCAGTTCGGGACAGTCGAACACTGAAGCTTTCTTT	CASSSGQSNTEAFF
-	TRBV6-6	once	TRBJ2-2	TGTGCCAGCAGTATAAACACCGGGGAGCTGTTTTTT	CASSINTGELFF
TRBD2	TRBV30	few	TRBJ2-2	TGTGCCTGGAGTGGTCGGGCTAGCGGGGGCCACAGTGGGACCGGGGAGCTGTTTTTT	CAWSGRASGGHSGTGELFF
-	TRBV10-3	-	TRBJ2-1	TGTGCCATCACTGCCGGGACTCACAATGAGCAGTTCTTC	CAITAGTHNEQFF
TRBD2	TRBV9	-	TRBJ2-7	TGTGCCAGCAGCGTAGGTGCACTAGCGGGGTATGAGCAGTACTTC	CASSVGALAGYEQYF
-	TRBV2	-	TRBJ2-7	TGTGCCAGCAGTGGACAGAGATACGAGCAGTACTTC	CASSGQRYEQYF
-	TRBV6-5	-	TRBJ1-2	TGTGCCAGCAGTTACCAACGGAGTCACTATGGCTACACCTTC	CASSYQRSHYGYTF
-	TRBV5-4	-	TRBJ2-5	TGTGCCAGCAGCTCGGAGGCGGGCGGGGCGGGTTTAGAGACCCAGTACTTC	CASSSEAGGAGLETQYF
TRBD1	TRBV18	-	TRBJ2-2	TGTGCCAGCTCACCGGGACAGGGTACGCGCACCGGGGAGCTGTTTTTT	CASSPGQGTRTGELFF
-	TRBV27	once	TRBJ1-1	TGTGCCAGCAGTTTATCTTACCCAGGGATGAACACTGAAGCTTTCTTT	CASSLSYPGMNTEAFF
TRBD2	TRBV2	-	TRBJ2-1	TGTGCCAGCAGGCCCGGGACTAGCGAGGGAAATGAGCAGTTCTTC	CASRPGTSEGNEQFF
-	TRBV11-2	-	TRBJ1-1	TGTGCCAGCAGCTTAGTATTATCTGAAGCTTTCTTT	CASSLVLSEAFF
TRBD1	TRBV18	once	TRBJ1-1	TGTGCCAGCTCGCCCAGAGGGGGCATAGACACTGAAGCTTTCTTT	CASSPRGGIDTEAFF
-	TRBV5-1	-	TRBJ2-4	TGCGCCAGCAATCGTGGGGGCTGGGACATTCAGTACTTC	CASNRGGWDIQYF
-	TRBV6-5	few	TRBJ2-7	TGTGCCAGCAGTTACTCGAGCGGTTCCTACGAGCAGTACTTC	CASSYSSGSYEQYF
TRBD1	TRBV7-3	-	TRBJ2-7	TGTGCCAGCAGCTTCGGGGACAGTCGAACCTACGAGCAGTACTTC	CASSFGDSRTYEQYF
TRBD2	TRBV11-2	-	TRBJ2-7	TGTGCCAGCAGAAGGCTAGCGGAAACCTACGAGCAGTACTTC	CASRRLAETYEQYF
TRBD1	TRBV27	-	TRBJ2-1	TGTGCCACCTGGGACAGGGGATTTTCCAATGAGCAGTTCTTC	CATWDRGFSNEQFF
-	TRBV5-1	few	TRBJ2-5	TGCGCCAGCAGCCCGGATCGAGGAGAAGAGACCCAGTACTTC	CASSPDRGEETQYF
-	TRBV7-6	-	TRBJ2-3	TGTGCCAGCAGCGTGCGGCCAGGGGTAGATACGCAGTATTTT	CASSVRPGVDTQYF
-	TRBV2	once	TRBJ1-5	TGTGCCAGCAGTTACAAGAATCAGCCCCAGCATTTT	CASSYKNQPQHF
TRBD1	TRBV19	-	TRBJ1-1	TGTGCCAGTAGTCAGGGGGCGCGGACTGAAGCTTTCTTT	CASSQGARTEAFF
-	TRBV21-1	-	TRBJ2-7	TGTGCCAGCACCCTCGCCGGGGGGCACGAGCAGTACTTC	CASTLAGGHEQYF
-	TRBV11-2	-	TRBJ1-1	TGTGCCAGCAGCCCGGCAGGGACTGAAGCTTTCTTT	CASSPAGTEAFF
-	TRBV9	-	TRBJ2-1	TGTGCCAGCAGCGTAGCTACGTTGGGGGCCGGTCGGCAGTTCTTC	CASSVATLGAGRQFF
-	TRBV7-6	-	TRBJ1-6	TGTGCCAGCAGGAGCTCTGATTCACCCCTCCACTTT	CASRSSDSPLHF
TRBD1	TRBV7-6	-	TRBJ1-4	TGTGCCAGCAGCTTGTTAGGGACAGGGGGGGAAAAACTGTTTTTT	CASSLLGTGGEKLFF
-	TRBV6-1	-	TRBJ2-2	TGTGCCAGCAGTGCCAGGGGAACCGGGGAGCTGTTTTTT	CASSARGTGELFF
TRBD1	TRBV6-5	-	TRBJ2-3	TGTGCCAGCAGCCGACAGGGGAAGGGCACAGATACGCAGTATTTT	CASSRQGKGTDTQYF
-	TRBV6-1	-	TRBJ1-1	TGTGCCAGCATAAGACACCTTGAAGCTTTCTTT	CASIRHLEAFF
-	TRBV4-1	-	TRBJ2-3	TGCGCCAGCAGCCAAGTTCAGAGAGGGATTAGCACAGATACGCAGTATTTT	CASSQVQRGISTDTQYF